The sequence of this TCR beta chain was determined in a study of cytomegalovirus exposure and HLA in healthy donors. Findings and limits, study-wide: Fewer N-insertions than the approximately 610-donor mean were reportedly shown by an Asian-associated ancestry cluster in a later analysis. The study dropped some indistinguishable V segments, TRBV6-2 and TRBV6-3 among them. The dataset shows that most TCR sequences were rare, while some public TCRs occurred in many donors. Follow-up analysis later connected one missense variant in DCLRE1C with trimming of TCR beta V- and J-genes.

A word on this clone: The antigen is not known.

The PCR was carried out with 60 Vbeta primers and 13 Jbeta primers. This table comes from immunoSEQ multiplex PCR, and its TCRdb copy is limited to in-frame clones, with some not included. The data contain fewer than 95,000 clones, 65% to 85% of them singletons. This CDR3 spans 15 amino acids. CDR1 and CDR2 (germline): SGHNT, YYREEE (reference sequence). The V end was cut by 1 base, the J end by 6 bases, with 16 bases between. The gene calls are TRBV5-4 and TRBJ1-2; possibly TRBD1 for D (5 bases). This receptor was identified in a man aged 18 to 29 in good health and CMV-seronegative. The sample consisted of PBMCs. The CDR3 protein is CASSLWAGGLNGYTF. Here the CDR3 DNA reads TGTGCCAGCAGCTTGTGGGCCGGGGGTTTAAATGGCTACACCTTC. The complete variable domain, with remaining parts taken from reference TRBV5-4 and TRBJ1-2, reads ETGVTQSPTHLIKTRGQQVTLRCSSQSGHNTVSWYQQALGQGPQFIFQYYREEENGRGNFPPRFSGLQFPNYSSELNVNALELDDSALYLCASSLWAGGLNGYTFGSGTRLTVV.